This T cell receptor (beta chain) is from a study of blood T cell repertoires in COVID-19. About the research overall: Acute and convalescent COVID-19 specimens originated in the United States, Italy and Spain.

Profiled with immunoSEQ multiplex PCR; TCRdb holds only in-frame clones, not every one. The sample lists some 340,000 clones; around 87% were seen once. Study members were between about 18 and 89 years old and lived in 25 or so US regions. Participant reports of clinical history set cohort assignment. V shed 4 bases and J shed 15 bases, with 14 bases lying between them. The CDR3 spans 11 residues. CDR1 and CDR2 (germline): SGDLS, YYNGEE. The sequenced sample was PBMCs or T cells enriched from blood (not recorded which). This receptor was obtained from a woman in her 30s who had recovered from COVID-19. The gene calls are TRBV9 and TRBJ2-1; possibly TRBD1 for D (7 bases). In DNA, the CDR3 is TGTGCCAGCAGCCAGGGGGGAAGTAGGTTCTTC. It translates to CASSQGGSRFF.